The 31 T cell receptor beta chains in this list originate from one sample, sequenced in a study of cytomegalovirus exposure and HLA in healthy donors. This PCR relied on a set of 60 Vbeta primers and 13 Jbeta primers. The protocol was immunoSEQ multiplex PCR, while the TCRdb copy is restricted to in-frame clones and leaves out a portion. Of more than 100,000 clones detected, about two thirds appear once; the ten largest clones hold 8.2%. Input material: PBMCs. All receptors come from a woman between 35 and 50 years old in good health and CMV-seropositive.

This CDR3 is CSASFPEKLFF. CDR3 coding DNA: TGCAGTGCTAGCTTTCCTGAAAAACTGTTTTTT. The genes are TRBV20-1 and TRBJ1-4; D call uncertain. CDR1 is DFQATT and CDR2 is SNEGSKA in the germline V gene (reference sequence). V was pared by 3 bases and J by 7 bases, with 6 bases between. CDR3 length: 11 amino acids.

The chain employs TRBV6-5 and TRBJ1-2, with D perhaps matching TRBD1 (6 bases). Trimming left V 6 bases short and J 5 bases short, with 16 bases between. This CDR3 contains 14 residues. The V gene's germline CDR1 is MNHEY and CDR2 SVGAGI. The CDR3 coding sequence is TGTGCCAGCAGCCCCCCCGGGACACCTTATGGCTACACCTTC. Translating it yields CASSPPGTPYGYTF.

This clone was detected only once. V is TRBV13 and J is TRBJ1-3; the D gene is possibly TRBD1 (6 bases). The V gene's germline CDR1 is PRHDT and CDR2 FYEKMQ (reference sequence). CDR3 length: 14 amino acids. The V end lost 7 bases, the J end lost 0 bases, and 10 bases lay between the germline ends. Here the CDR3 DNA reads TGTGCCAGCAACTTGGACAGCTCTGGAAACACCATATATTTT. Protein sequence: CASNLDSSGNTIYF. Based on the CDR3 plus reference TRBV13 and TRBJ1-3, the full variable domain is AAGVIQSPRHLIKEKRETATLKCYPIPRHDTVYWYQQGPGQDPQFLISFYEKMQSDKGSIPDRFSAQQFSDYHSELNMSSLELGDSALYFCASNLDSSGNTIYFGEGSWLTVV.

This clone was picked up a small number of times. This chain uses TRBV7-2 with TRBJ1-5; 9 nucleotides match TRBD1. The CDR3 runs 16 residues. Germline CDR1 SGHTA, CDR2 FQGNSA. J gave up 4 bases and V 7 bases, and 11 bases lay outside the gene matches. CDR3 in amino acids: CASTAGTGPRNQPQHF. CDR3 nucleotides: TGTGCCAGCACCGCCGGGACAGGGCCGAGAAATCAGCCCCAGCATTTT.

The gene calls are TRBV5-1 and TRBJ1-2; 7 bases are shared with TRBD1. The CDR3 extends over 14 amino acids. Trimming at V came to 0 bases and at J to 6 bases, leaving 5 bases not matched to a gene. CDR1 and CDR2 from the germline V gene are SGHRS and YFSETQ. CDR3 loop: CASSLEGAGDGYTF. CDR3 sequence (DNA): TGCGCCAGCAGCTTGGAGGGGGCAGGTGATGGCTACACCTTC.

The rearrangement links TRBV4-3 to TRBJ2-1; unclear D gene. This CDR3 has 15 residues. Germline lookup yields CDR1 LGHNA and CDR2 YSLEER. V gave up 1 base and J gave up 0 bases, with 7 bases separating them. CDR3 in amino acids: CASSQAIYSYNEQFF. Written as DNA, the CDR3 is TGCGCCAGCAGCCAAGCGATCTACTCCTACAATGAGCAGTTCTTC.

This clone was counted a few times. The chain carries TRBV11-2 and TRBJ1-2; weak D call: TRBD1 (5 bases). Germline-derived CDR1 and CDR2 are SGHAT and FQNNGV. V was clipped by 2 bases and J by 2 bases, with 12 bases between them. The CDR3 contains 15 residues. For the CDR3, the DNA is TGTGCCAGCAGCTTACTAGGACAACCAAACTATGGCTACACCTTC. This codes for CASSLLGQPNYGYTF.

A word on this clone: An end of the junction differs from the germline gene, which may be a read error. The chain is built from TRBV7-2 and TRBJ1-2; D is unresolved. CDR3 length: 8 residues. Per the germline V gene, CDR1 is SGHTA and CDR2 is FQGNSA. CDR3 nucleotide sequence: TGTGCCGCCCCGGGTGCCAGCTTC. Its translation is CAAPGASF.

This chain connects TRBV9 to TRBJ2-5, with D possibly TRBD1 on 6 matching bases. The ends were cut back, 1 base at V and 2 bases at J, with 9 bases in the middle. Germline values: CDR1 SGDLS, CDR2 YYNGEE. This CDR3 comprises 14 residues. CDR3 DNA sequence: TGTGCCAGCAGCGTAACAGGGTCACAAGAGACCCAGTACTTC. This translates into CASSVTGSQETQYF.

This clone showed up just once. The chain is built from TRBV10-3 and TRBJ1-6; unclear D gene. V was pared by 3 bases and J by 6 bases, with 6 bases between. This CDR3 is 13 amino acids long. Germline V gives CDR1 ENHRY, CDR2 SYGVKD. CDR3 in DNA: TGTGCCATCAGTGACACAACTAATTCACCCCTCCACTTT. Its protein is CAISDTTNSPLHF.

The chain combines TRBV5-1 with TRBJ1-3; possible D gene TRBD1, 6 bases. Germline loops: CDR1 SGHRS, CDR2 YFSETQ. V shed 0 bases and J shed 4 bases, with 8 bases lying between them. This CDR3 has 14 residues. In DNA form, the CDR3 reads TGCGCCAGCAGCTTGGGGCAGGGGGGAAACACCATATATTTT. This translates into CASSLGQGGNTIYF.

This chain uses TRBV5-4 with TRBJ2-4, with a tentative D call TRBD2 (5 bases). Trimming took off 3 bases at V and 0 bases at J, with 19 bases between the two ends. This CDR3 has 18 amino acids. Per the germline V gene, CDR1 is SGHNT and CDR2 is YYREEE (reference sequence). CDR3 amino acids: CASSSQKEGLLAKNIQYF. The CDR3 DNA follows: TGTGCCAGCAGCTCACAGAAAGAGGGTTTACTAGCCAAAAACATTCAGTACTTC. The variable domain in full, completed from reference TRBV5-4 and TRBJ2-4, reads ETGVTQSPTHLIKTRGQQVTLRCSSQSGHNTVSWYQQALGQGPQFIFQYYREEENGRGNFPPRFSGLQFPNYSSELNVNALELDDSALYLCASSSQKEGLLAKNIQYFGAGTRLSVL.

The chain links TRBV5-1 to TRBJ1-5; D is possibly TRBD1 (5 bases). Germline V gene sequence: CDR1 SGHRS, CDR2 YFSETQ. The V gene lost 3 bases and the J gene lost 2 bases, with 12 bases spanning the gap. The CDR3 contains 15 residues. The CDR3 protein is CASSSEGEGNQPQHF. The CDR3 bases are TGCGCCAGCAGCTCGGAAGGGGAAGGCAATCAGCCCCAGCATTTT.

J is TRBJ2-4 and V is TRBV7-2; TRBD1 is a possible D gene (6 bases). The germline V gene encodes CDR1 SGHTA and CDR2 FQGNSA. Trimming left V 1 base short and J 9 bases short, with 13 bases between. There are 14 residues in the CDR3. CDR3 nucleotide sequence: TGTGCCAGCAGCTTAGTTACAGGGCTCGGCATTCAGTACTTC. Its translation: CASSLVTGLGIQYF.

J is TRBJ1-1 and V is TRBV10-3; the D gene is possibly TRBD1 (6 bases). The CDR3 covers 14 residues. Trimming removed 6 bases at V and 1 base at J, with 12 bases between. From germline, CDR1 is ENHRY and CDR2 SYGVKD. The DNA for the CDR3 is TGTGCCATCAGATTGACAGGCTCGAACACTGAAGCTTTCTTT. Protein: CAIRLTGSNTEAFF.

The chain combines TRBV20-1 with TRBJ1-3, with TRBD1 as a possible D gene (6 bases). The V gene's germline CDR1 is DFQATT and CDR2 SNEGSKA (reference sequence). The CDR3 runs to 11 residues. Trimming stripped 5 bases from V and 14 bases from J, with 16 bases between. The CDR3 DNA follows: TGCAGTGCTTCCCTCCGGGACATCCTATATTTT. It codes for CSASLRDILYF.

The chain recombines TRBV10-2 with TRBJ1-3, with 8 bases fitting TRBD1. Per the germline V gene, CDR1 is WSHSY and CDR2 is SAAADI. With 3 bases clipped from V and 1 base from J, the junction kept 5 bases outside the gene matches. This CDR3 region has 16 residues. DNA of the CDR3: TGCGCCAGCAGTGAAGGACAGGGACTGTCTGGAAACACCATATATTTT. It specifies CASSEGQGLSGNTIYF.

The chain is built from TRBV6-1 and TRBJ1-2; D gene unclear. The CDR3 is 15 residues long. V dropped 4 bases and J dropped 8 bases, with 20 bases sitting between them. The germline gives CDR1 MNHNS, CDR2 SASEGT. CDR3 coding DNA: TGTGCCAGCAGTGCCCGGAGCGGTATCGCGCGCGGCTACACCTTC. Encoded protein: CASSARSGIARGYTF.

This clone was detected only a few times. DNA for the CDR3: TGTGCCAGCACCGGGGACAGCAATATTTATGGCTACACCTTC. This sequence encodes CASTGDSNIYGYTF. J is TRBJ1-2 and V is TRBV6-5; 7 bases are shared with TRBD1. Germline V CDR1 and CDR2: MNHEY, SVGAGI. The CDR3 length is 14 residues. With V trimmed by 7 bases and J by 5 bases, 10 bases remained unmatched.

The chain couples TRBV2 to TRBJ1-5, with D perhaps matching TRBD1 (5 bases). Germline V gives CDR1 SNHLY, CDR2 FYNNEI. V was trimmed by 4 bases and J by 7 bases, leaving 14 bases between them. The CDR3 totals 14 residues. Here the CDR3 reads CASSGAGMKQPQHF. Here the CDR3 DNA reads TGTGCCAGCAGTGGGGCAGGGATGAAGCAGCCCCAGCATTTT.

The J gene is TRBJ2-2, the V gene TRBV13; a weak D match, TRBD2 (5 bases). Germline V CDR1 and CDR2: PRHDT, FYEKMQ (reference sequence). CDR3 size: 15 residues. Trimming removed 2 bases at V and 1 base at J, with 8 bases between. As DNA, the CDR3 is TGTGCCAGCAGCTTAATGAGGGAGAACACCGGGGAGCTGTTTTTT. Translation: CASSLMRENTGELFF. The full variable domain, with the rest looked up from reference TRBV13 and TRBJ2-2, is AAGVIQSPRHLIKEKRETATLKCYPIPRHDTVYWYQQGPGQDPQFLISFYEKMQSDKGSIPDRFSAQQFSDYHSELNMSSLELGDSALYFCASSLMRENTGELFFGEGSRLTVL.

This clone was picked up one time. The chain is built from TRBV4-1 and TRBJ1-2, with D possibly matching TRBD1 (5 bases). The germline V and J ends were trimmed by 0 bases and 8 bases, with 13 bases remaining between them. The CDR3 is 14 amino acids. Per the germline V gene, CDR1 is MGHRA and CDR2 is YSYEKL. This CDR3 reads CASSQDPRANGYTF. Here the CDR3 DNA reads TGCGCCAGCAGCCAAGATCCCAGGGCTAACGGCTACACCTTC.

The V gene is TRBV11-2, the J gene TRBJ1-1; D unclear. The CDR3 has 14 amino acids. V lost 1 base to trimming and J lost 0 bases, with 6 bases between them. CDR1 is SGHAT and CDR2 is FQNNGV in the germline V gene. The CDR3 coding sequence is TGTGCCAGCAGCTTAGCCACAGTGAACACTGAAGCTTTCTTT. As protein: CASSLATVNTEAFF.

This clone turned up a few times. The V and J genes are TRBV19 and TRBJ1-4; D unresolved. Germline V gene data show CDR1 as LNHDA and CDR2 as SQIVND (reference sequence). The V end lost 6 bases, the J end lost 8 bases, and 19 bases lay between the germline ends. CDR3 length: 15 residues. CDR3 in DNA: TGTGCCAGTAGCCTGGCAACGGCCAGAGGGGAAAAACTGTTTTTT. Protein: CASSLATARGEKLFF.

This sequence joins TRBV6-1 and TRBJ1-1, with 7 positions matching TRBD1. Per the germline V gene, CDR1 is MNHNS and CDR2 is SASEGT. V was clipped by 4 bases and J by 2 bases; unmatched bases: 7. This CDR3 contains 15 residues. The CDR3 coding sequence is TGTGCCAGCAGTGTTAAGGGACAGTACAACACTGAAGCTTTCTTT. Translating it yields CASSVKGQYNTEAFF.

The genes are TRBV7-2 and TRBJ1-6, with 7 nucleotides matching TRBD1. CDR1 and CDR2 from the germline V gene are SGHTA and FQGNSA. This CDR3 spans 17 amino acids. The V and J ends lost 5 bases and 0 bases, in that order; junction bases with no gene match: 7. The CDR3 nucleotides are TGTGCCAGCAGCCTGGAACAGGGGAGCTCCTATAATTCACCCCTCCACTTT. It encodes CASSLEQGSSYNSPLHF.

The chain combines TRBV18 with TRBJ1-1, with D possibly being TRBD1 (6 bases). This CDR3 contains 10 residues. Germline V gene data show CDR1 as KGHSH and CDR2 as LQKENI. Between the trimmed V and J ends, which lost 6 bases and 11 bases, there was a span of 10 bases. The CDR3 nucleotides read TGTGCCAGCTCCTCCGGACAGGCTTTCTTT. Translated, it gives CASSSGQAFF.

In its sample, this clone was seen a few times. This chain links TRBV7-3 with TRBJ1-6, with D unclear. The germline gives CDR1 SGHTA, CDR2 FQGTGA. The CDR3 covers 13 residues. V lost 1 base and J lost 13, with 11 bases in between. The CDR3 nucleotides read TGTGCCAGCAGCTTAAATTGGTTGGCCCCCCTCCACTTT. The encoded protein is CASSLNWLAPLHF.

The chain combines TRBV7-2 with TRBJ1-2; D is uncertain. The CDR3 runs 14 residues. V was clipped by 5 bases and J by 4 bases, with 14 bases between them. The germline gives CDR1 SGHTA, CDR2 FQGNSA. The CDR3: CASSQSGRTYGYTF. The CDR3 bases are TGTGCCAGCAGCCAAAGCGGCAGAACCTATGGCTACACCTTC.

There are a few counts of this clone. The genes are TRBV2 and TRBJ1-6; 7 nucleotides agree with TRBD1. V gave up 6 bases and J gave up 8 bases; unmatched junction bases: 7. Germline V gives CDR1 SNHLY, CDR2 FYNNEI. The CDR3 extends over 14 amino acids. CDR3 bases: TGTGCCAGCAGCACAGGGGATCCATATTCACCCCTCCACTTT. Translating it yields CASSTGDPYSPLHF.

This chain uses TRBV27 with TRBJ1-1; 9 bases align to TRBD1. From germline, CDR1 is MNHEY and CDR2 SMNVEV (reference sequence). The CDR3 is made up of 15 amino acids. V shed 4 bases, J shed 3 bases, and the junction held 6 bases outside the gene matches. CDR3 bases: TGTGCCAGCAGTTACTTCTGGACAGGGGACACTGAAGCTTTCTTT. Translation: CASSYFWTGDTEAFF.